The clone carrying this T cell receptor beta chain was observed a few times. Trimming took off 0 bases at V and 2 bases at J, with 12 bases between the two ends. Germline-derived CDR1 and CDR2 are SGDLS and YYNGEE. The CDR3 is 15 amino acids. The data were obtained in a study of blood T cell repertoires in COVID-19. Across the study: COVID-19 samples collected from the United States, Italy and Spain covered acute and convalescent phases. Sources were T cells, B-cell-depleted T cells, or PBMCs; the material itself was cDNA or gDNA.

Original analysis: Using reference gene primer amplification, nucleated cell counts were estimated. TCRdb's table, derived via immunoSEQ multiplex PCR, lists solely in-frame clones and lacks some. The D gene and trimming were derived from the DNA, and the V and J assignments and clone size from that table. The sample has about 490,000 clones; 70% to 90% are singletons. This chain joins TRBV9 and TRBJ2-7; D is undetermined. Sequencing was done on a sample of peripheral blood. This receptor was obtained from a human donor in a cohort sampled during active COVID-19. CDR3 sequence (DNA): TGTGCCAGCAGCGTAGACATCCAAGGAGCCTACGAGCAGTACTTC. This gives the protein CASSVDIQGAYEQYF.